This T cell receptor (beta chain) is from a study of radiotherapy plus CTLA-4 blockade in lung cancer. Study-wide points: Dynamics of early blood T cell clones, together with interferon-beta, were reportedly the best predictors of response. Once radiotherapy plus ipilimumab had been given, TCR clones derived from tumor expanded in blood.

Patients with chemo-refractory metastatic non-small-cell lung cancer received focal radiation plus CTLA-4 blockade with ipilimumab. Of note for this clone: What it binds is unknown.

Germline CDR1 reads MNHEY; CDR2 reads SMNVEV (reference sequence). This CDR3 has 12 amino acids. Trimming removed 2 bases at V and 6 bases at J, with 5 bases between. Measured with immunoSEQ multiplex PCR; TCRdb has only the in-frame clones, and not every one. The sample has approximately 80,000 clones; approximately 84% are singletons. The sequence was collected from a human donor with non-small cell lung cancer who had stable disease on radiotherapy plus ipilimumab. The rearrangement joins TRBV27 to TRBJ1-5; D is ambiguous. Here the sequenced sample was peripheral blood, taken from a patient treated with radiotherapy plus ipilimumab. The CDR3 nucleotides are TGTGCCAGCAGTTTAGTGGGTCAGCCCCAGCATTTT. Its translation: CASSLVGQPQHF.